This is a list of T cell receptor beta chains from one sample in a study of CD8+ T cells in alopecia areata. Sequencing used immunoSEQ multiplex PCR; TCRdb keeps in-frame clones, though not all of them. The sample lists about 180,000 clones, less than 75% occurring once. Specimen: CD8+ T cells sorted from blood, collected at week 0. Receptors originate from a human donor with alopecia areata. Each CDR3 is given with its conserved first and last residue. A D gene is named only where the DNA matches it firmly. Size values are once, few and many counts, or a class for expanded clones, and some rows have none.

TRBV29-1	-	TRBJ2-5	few	TGCAGCGTCCCAGGAGTTCAAGAGACCCAGTACTTC	CSVPGVQETQYF
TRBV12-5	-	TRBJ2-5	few	TGTGCTAGTGGTTTGGGCGAGGGCAGAGAAGAGACCCAGTACTTC	CASGLGEGREETQYF
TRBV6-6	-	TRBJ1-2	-	TGTGCCAGCTTAAGCGGCAGGAGGTTCGATGGCTACACCTTC	CASLSGRRFDGYTF
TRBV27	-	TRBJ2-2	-	TGTGCCAGCAGCACCCGACAATCCGCGAACACCGGGGAGCTGTTTTTT	CASSTRQSANTGELFF
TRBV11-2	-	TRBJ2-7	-	TGTGCCAGCCGAGGACCGGACGGGCGGTACTTC	CASRGPDGRYF
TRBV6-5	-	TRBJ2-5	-	TGTGCCAGCAGTGGCGGCGGGGGCAGAGAGACCCAGTACTTC	CASSGGGGRETQYF
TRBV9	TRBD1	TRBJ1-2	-	TGTGCCAGCAGCGTAGCAGGGACAGGGTTATATGGCTACACCTTC	CASSVAGTGLYGYTF
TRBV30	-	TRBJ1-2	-	TGTGCCTGGAGGGTTCCTGACAGACCCTATGGCTACACCTTC	CAWRVPDRPYGYTF
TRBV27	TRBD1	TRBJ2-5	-	TGTGCCAGCAGTTCCCCCAGGACAGGGCAAGAGACCCAGTACTTC	CASSSPRTGQETQYF
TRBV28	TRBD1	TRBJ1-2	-	TGTGCCAGCACCATCTCAGGACAGGCCCATGGCTACACCTTC	CASTISGQAHGYTF
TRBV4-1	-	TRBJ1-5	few	TGCGCCAGCAGCCCCCTCTGGGGGTCCGATCAGCCCCAGCATTTT	CASSPLWGSDQPQHF
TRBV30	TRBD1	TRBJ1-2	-	TGTGCCTGGAGCGAAACAGGGGACTATGGCTACACCTTC	CAWSETGDYGYTF
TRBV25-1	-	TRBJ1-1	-	TGTGCCAGCAGCCCTGTGTGGGACACTGAAGCTTTCTTT	CASSPVWDTEAFF
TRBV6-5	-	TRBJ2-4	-	TGTGCCAGCAGTTTGTCCGGAGACATTCAGTACTTC	CASSLSGDIQYF
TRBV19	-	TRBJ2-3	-	TGTGCCAGTACCCCCGGGGGTCGCAGCACAGATACGCAGTATTTT	CASTPGGRSTDTQYF
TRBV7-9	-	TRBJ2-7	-	TGTGCCAGCAGCCGCGGACAGGCGGGGGAGCAGTACTTC	CASSRGQAGEQYF
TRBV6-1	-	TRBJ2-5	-	TGTGCCAGCAGTCTAGCTCCGGCTGCCAAAGAGACCCAGTACTTC	CASSLAPAAKETQYF
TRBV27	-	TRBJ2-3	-	TGTGCCAGCATGAGGACTCTAGACACAGATACGCAGTATTTT	CASMRTLDTDTQYF
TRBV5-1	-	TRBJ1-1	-	TGCGCCAGCAGGCAGGGCGAGACTGAAGCTTTCTTT	CASRQGETEAFF
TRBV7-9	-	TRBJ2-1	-	TGTGCCAGCAGCTTGAATGTGCAGTTCTTC	CASSLNVQFF
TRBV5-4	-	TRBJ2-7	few	TGTGCCAGCAGCTCCGACATATCCTACGAGCAGTACTTC	CASSSDISYEQYF
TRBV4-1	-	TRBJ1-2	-	TGCGCCAGCAGCCAAGTCGGGGTTAGGAATGGCTACACCTTC	CASSQVGVRNGYTF
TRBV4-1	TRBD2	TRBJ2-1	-	TGCGCCAGCAGCCAAGGGAGACTAGCGGGGGTTAATAACGAGCAGTTCTTC	CASSQGRLAGVNNEQFF
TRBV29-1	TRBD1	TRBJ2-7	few	TGCAGCGTTGAAGCTTCGACAGGGAAATATCCATACGAGCAGTACTTC	CSVEASTGKYPYEQYF
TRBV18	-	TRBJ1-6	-	TGTGCCAGCTCGACACCGGCAGGGAGCCAAAATTCACCCCTCCACTTT	CASSTPAGSQNSPLHF
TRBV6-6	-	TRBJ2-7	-	TGTGCCAGCAGCGCTAAAACCTCCTACGAGCAGTACTTC	CASSAKTSYEQYF
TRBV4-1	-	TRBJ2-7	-	TGCGCCAGCAGCCACCCGATGGGGGAGCAGTACTTC	CASSHPMGEQYF
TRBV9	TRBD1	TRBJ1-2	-	TGTGCCAGCAGCGACAGCGTAGTAGTATTCGGGACAGGGGGCGACTATGGCTACACCTTC	CASSDSVVVFGTGGDYGYTF
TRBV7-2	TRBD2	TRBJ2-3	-	TGTGCCAGCAGCTCTGCTAGCGGGGGGACGTTCACAGATACGCAGTATTTT	CASSSASGGTFTDTQYF
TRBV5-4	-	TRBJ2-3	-	TGTGCCAGCAGCGCCACCCCGGGCGGGAGCACAGATACGCAGTATTTT	CASSATPGGSTDTQYF
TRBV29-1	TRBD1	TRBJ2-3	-	TGCAGCGTTGCCGGGACAGGGGGATCAGATACGCAGTATTTT	CSVAGTGGSDTQYF
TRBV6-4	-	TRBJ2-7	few	TGTGCCAGCACGGACGAGCAGTACTTC	CASTDEQYF
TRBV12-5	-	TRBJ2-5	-	TGTGCTAGTACAACAGGCCAAGAGACCCAGTACTTC	CASTTGQETQYF
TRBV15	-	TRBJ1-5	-	TGTGCCACCAGCAGAGATGGACATAGCAATCAGCCCCAGCATTTT	CATSRDGHSNQPQHF
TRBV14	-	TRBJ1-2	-	TGTGCCAGCAGCCAAGTCTCCGGGGATCTATGGGGCTACACCTTC	CASSQVSGDLWGYTF